The 2 T cell receptor beta chains below all came from one sample that was sequenced in a study of shared clonotypes between healthy human individuals. Sequencing was performed with immunoSEQ multiplex PCR; in TCRdb, only in-frame clones are kept and a portion is missing. This sample has roughly 2.5 million clones, with roughly nine tenths found just once. The sample was naive CD4+ T cells sorted from blood. Documented subset: CD45RA+ positively selected. These receptors were collected from a man aged 18 to 29 in good health.

To note about this clone: Other nucleotide sequences from this sample produce the same CDR3. The chain recombines TRBV18 with TRBJ2-3; 7 bases are shared with TRBD2. This CDR3 spans 13 amino acids. V lost 5 bases and J lost 4; bases outside the gene matches: 3. Germline-derived CDR1 and CDR2 are KGHSH and LQKENI. CDR3 protein: CASSRTSPDTQYF. CDR3 sequence (DNA): TGTGCCAGCTCAAGGACTAGTCCAGATACGCAGTATTTT.

The chain is built from TRBV2 and TRBJ2-6; no definite D call. The CDR3 consists of 14 residues. CDR1 is SNHLY, CDR2 FYNNEI, per germline. Deletions cut 6 bases from V and 1 base from J, with 7 bases between. The CDR3 sequence is CASRVGSGANVLTF. The CDR3 DNA sequence: TGTGCCAGCAGAGTGGGGTCTGGGGCCAACGTCCTGACTTTC.